The clone carrying this T cell receptor beta chain was seen a handful of times. The data were taken from a study of blood T cells in healthy people across ages. The CDR3 runs 14 residues. The germline CDR1 and CDR2 sequences are KGHSY and FQNENV. With V trimmed by 2 bases and J by 5 bases, 2 bases remained unmatched. Sample-barcoded 5' priming and a J-beta primer mix drove a second PCR of about 6 to 11 cycles. TCRdb itself ran the 5' RACE reads through MiXCR, one entry per CDR3 protein. The data show more than 600,000 distinct CDR3 sequences, just under 25% seen once. In addition, the sample was reused for a study of T cells of mothers and their children.

The material sequenced was blood. V and J are TRBV16 and TRBJ1-5, with 8 bases lining up with TRBD1. This TCR was recovered from a boy younger than 18 in good health. In nucleotides, the CDR3 is TGTGCCAGCAGCCAACAGGGGGCCGATCAGCCCCAGCATTTT. Amino acids: CASSQQGADQPQHF.